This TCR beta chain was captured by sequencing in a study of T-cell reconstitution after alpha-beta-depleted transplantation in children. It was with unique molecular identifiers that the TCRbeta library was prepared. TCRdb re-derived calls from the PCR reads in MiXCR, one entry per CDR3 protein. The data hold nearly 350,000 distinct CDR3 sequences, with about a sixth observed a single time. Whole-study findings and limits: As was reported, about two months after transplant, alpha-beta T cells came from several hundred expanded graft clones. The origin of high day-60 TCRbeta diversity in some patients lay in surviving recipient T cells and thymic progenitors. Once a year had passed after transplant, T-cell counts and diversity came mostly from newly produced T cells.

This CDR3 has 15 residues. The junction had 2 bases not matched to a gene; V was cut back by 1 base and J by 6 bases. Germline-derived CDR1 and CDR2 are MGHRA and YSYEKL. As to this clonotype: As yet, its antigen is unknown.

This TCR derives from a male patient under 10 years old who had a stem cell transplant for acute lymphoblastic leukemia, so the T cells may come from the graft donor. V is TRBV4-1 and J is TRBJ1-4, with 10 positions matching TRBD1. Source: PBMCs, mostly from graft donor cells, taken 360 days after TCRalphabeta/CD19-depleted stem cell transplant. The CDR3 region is CASSQGQGAHEKLFF. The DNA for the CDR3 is TGCGCCAGCAGCCAAGGACAGGGGGCGCATGAAAAACTGTTTTTT.